The T cell receptor beta chain described here comes from a study of beta chain features in type 1 diabetes. Trimming left V 5 bases short and J 4 bases short, with 20 bases between. This CDR3 has 16 amino acids. Germline V lookup: CDR1 MDHEN, CDR2 SYDVKM. TCRB transcripts that were expressed got sequenced, as all of the isolated RNA had been reverse transcribed. Data came from immunoSEQ multiplex PCR; TCRdb stores just in-frame clones and leaves some out. Of some 660,000 clones in the sample, more than 12% were seen once. Comment on this clone: Its cognate antigen is unknown.

Notes on the study in general: Shortening of TCRB CDR3s, moderate but significant, appeared in all four CD4+ subsets of Type 1 diabetes patients.

The chain links TRBV28 to TRBJ2-5, with a tentative D call TRBD2 (6 bases). This receptor was taken from a man aged 18 to 35 with type 1 diabetes. Sequenced: naive CD4+ T cells from blood. The CDR3 loop is CASSPYGAGTSETQYF. CDR3 coding DNA: TGTGCCAGCAGTCCTTATGGTGCGGGGACCTCAGAGACCCAGTACTTC.